This TCR beta chain was documented in a study of Graves' ophthalmopathy and Graves' hyperthyroidism. Broader study findings: Blood shared most expanded thyroid clonotypes above 0.001 frequency.

Hyperthyroidism was new, under 2 months, in patients aged 18 to 65. Beta-chain TCR CDR3 regions were amplified from RNA transcripts. In the first round, RT-PCR was carried out with HTBI primers, and a multiplex PCR formed the second round. TCRdb analysed the multiplex PCR reads with MiXCR anew, one entry per CDR3 protein. The table records over a million distinct CDR3 sequences, 35% to 40% of them present only once. This clonotype has only a few counts. What it recognizes is unknown. There are 14 residues in the CDR3. From germline, CDR1 is SGHDT and CDR2 YYEEEE. Trimming pared 3 bases from V and 5 bases from J, leaving 11 bases between.

The gene calls are TRBV5-6 and TRBJ1-4, with D possibly matching TRBD1 (5 bases). This sequence originates from an adult man with Graves' hyperthyroidism. The specimen sequenced was peripheral blood or thyroid tissue (not recorded which). The CDR3 DNA is TGTGCCAGCAGCTGGGGGGACGTCAATGAAAAACTGTTTTTT. Its translation is CASSWGDVNEKLFF.